Below are 12 T cell receptor beta chains sequenced from a single sample in a study of breast tumors, draining lymph nodes, adjacent tissues. The lymph nodes were axillary draining lymph nodes from breast cancer patients. MiXCR was run by TCRdb on the multiplex PCR reads, yielding one entry per CDR3 protein. Among around 150,000 distinct CDR3 sequences listed, under 25% were seen once. Source material: axillary lymph node tissue. The receptors derive from a female donor with breast cancer. Some clones in this sample may be carry-over from other donors' samples.

This clonotype was counted ten times or more. This chain joins TRBV10-1 and TRBJ2-1; TRBD2 agrees at 7 bases. Losses at the gene ends were 4 bases for V and 3 bases for J; bases not matched to a gene: 6. The germline gives CDR1 WNHNN, CDR2 SYGVQD (reference sequence). The CDR3 runs to 15 residues. The CDR3 DNA is TGCGCCAGCAGTGGGACTAGAGATATCTACAATGAGCAGTTCTTC. Protein: CASSGTRDIYNEQFF.

This clonotype was seen ten or more times. This chain connects TRBV10-2 to TRBJ1-2; D possibly corresponds to TRBD1 (6 bases). This CDR3 comprises 12 residues. Germline V gene data show CDR1 as WSHSY and CDR2 as SAAADI. Between the trimmed V and J ends, which lost 2 bases and 8 bases, there was a span of 9 bases. CDR3 bases: TGCGCCAGCAGTGAGGGGCAGGGGGGCTACACCTTC. It translates to CASSEGQGGYTF.

The sample holds many counts of this clonotype. J is TRBJ2-7 and V is TRBV11-1; TRBD1 might be the D (6 bases). Per the germline V gene, CDR1 is SGHAT and CDR2 is FQDESV (reference sequence). CDR3 length: 15 residues. V was pared by 2 bases and J by 7 bases, with 18 bases between. The DNA for the CDR3 is TGTGCCAGCAGCTTAATTGGAACAGGGCTGGGGGAGCAGTACTTC. It yields the protein CASSLIGTGLGEQYF.

The table lists this clonotype with a few counts. The chain recombines TRBV28 with TRBJ1-5; D is possibly TRBD1 (6 bases). With 7 bases removed from V and 0 bases from J, the gap between germline ends came to 10 bases. Germline loops: CDR1 MDHEN, CDR2 SYDVKM. The CDR3 length is 14 residues. CDR3 nucleotides: TGTGCCAGCATCGGGACACTTAGCAATCAGCCCCAGCATTTT. Its protein is CASIGTLSNQPQHF.

This clonotype was counted at least ten times. This chain connects TRBV6-5 to TRBJ1-6; TRBD1 matches at 7 bases. Germline CDR1 reads MNHEY; CDR2 reads SVGAGI. Germline trimming cut 5 bases from V and 9 bases from J; bases unmatched to any gene: 7. This CDR3 is built from 14 residues. In DNA form, the CDR3 reads TGTGCCAGCAGTCAAGGGACAGCTTCTTCACCCCTCCACTTT. Residues: CASSQGTASSPLHF.

There are many counts of this clonotype. In DNA form, the CDR3 reads TGCGCCAGCAGCCAGGGGGGAGAATCGGGCGAGCAGTACTTC. The encoded protein is CASSQGGESGEQYF. The V and J genes are TRBV4-1 and TRBJ2-7; a possible D gene is TRBD2 (6 bases). The germline V and J ends were trimmed by 3 bases and 6 bases, with 15 bases remaining between them. The germline V gene encodes CDR1 MGHRA and CDR2 YSYEKL. The CDR3 sequence is 14 residues long.

This clonotype was counted many times. This chain uses TRBV28 with TRBJ2-7, with D perhaps TRBD1 (6 bases). The CDR3 runs to 14 residues. Per the germline V gene, CDR1 is MDHEN and CDR2 is SYDVKM. The V end was cut by 2 bases, the J end by 3 bases, with 11 bases between. DNA of the CDR3: TGTGCCAGCAGTTTAAATCACAGGGTCTACGAGCAGTACTTC. Translation gives CASSLNHRVYEQYF.

The table lists this clonotype with many counts. V gene TRBV27 combines with J gene TRBJ2-7, with 10 bases lining up with TRBD2. CDR1 MNHEY and CDR2 SMNVEV come from the germline V gene (reference sequence). The V gene end was trimmed by 4 bases and the J gene end by 0 bases; junction bases not matched to a gene: 9. The CDR3 has 17 amino acids. As DNA, the CDR3 is TGTGCCAGCAGTTCGGCTAGCGGGAGTCTCAGCTCCTACGAGCAGTACTTC. It translates to CASSSASGSLSSYEQYF.

Ten or more counts support this clonotype. The chain uses TRBV12-3 or TRBV12-4 and TRBJ1-2; no clear D gene. Trimming took off 6 bases at V and 6 bases at J, with 14 bases between the two ends. CDR3 length: 13 amino acids. The CDR3 DNA follows: TGTGCCAGCAGCCAACCGGACGGCCATGGCTACACCTTC. This translates into CASSQPDGHGYTF.

About this clonotype: One end of the junction varies from germline; a read error may be responsible. The CDR3 spells CAWSVFNTRELFF. The CDR3 DNA sequence: TGTGCCTGGAGTGTATTTAACACCAGGGAGCTGTTTTTT. The rearrangement joins TRBV30 to TRBJ2-2; D is unresolved. The V gene's germline CDR1 is GTSNPN and CDR2 SVGIG (reference sequence). The CDR3 is 13 amino acids.

For this clonotype: This clone may be a read error of a much larger clone one base away. The rearrangement uses TRBV6-6 and TRBJ1-4, with D tentatively TRBD1 (6 bases). In germline, CDR1 is MNHNY, CDR2 SVGAGI (reference sequence). This CDR3 has 15 amino acids. The CDR3 nucleotides are TGTGCCAGCAGTGACGCGGGGGCTTCAGAGGAAAGACTGTTTTTT. It translates to CASSDAGASEERLFF.

This clonotype was observed at least ten times. The genes are TRBV7-9 and TRBJ2-6; D call uncertain. V was pared by 0 bases and J by 1 base, with 7 bases between. CDR3 size: 16 residues. From germline, CDR1 is SEHNR and CDR2 FQNEAQ (reference sequence). CDR3 loop: CASSLAVPSGANVLTF. The CDR3 DNA is TGTGCCAGCAGCTTAGCGGTCCCATCTGGGGCCAACGTCCTGACTTTC. Full variable domain (rest looked up from reference TRBV7-9 and TRBJ2-6): DTGVSQNPRHKITKRGQNVTFRCDPISEHNRLYWYRQTLGQGPEFLTYFQNEAQLEKSRLLSDRFSAERPKGSFSTLEIQRTEQGDSAMYLCASSLAVPSGANVLTFGAGSRLTVL.